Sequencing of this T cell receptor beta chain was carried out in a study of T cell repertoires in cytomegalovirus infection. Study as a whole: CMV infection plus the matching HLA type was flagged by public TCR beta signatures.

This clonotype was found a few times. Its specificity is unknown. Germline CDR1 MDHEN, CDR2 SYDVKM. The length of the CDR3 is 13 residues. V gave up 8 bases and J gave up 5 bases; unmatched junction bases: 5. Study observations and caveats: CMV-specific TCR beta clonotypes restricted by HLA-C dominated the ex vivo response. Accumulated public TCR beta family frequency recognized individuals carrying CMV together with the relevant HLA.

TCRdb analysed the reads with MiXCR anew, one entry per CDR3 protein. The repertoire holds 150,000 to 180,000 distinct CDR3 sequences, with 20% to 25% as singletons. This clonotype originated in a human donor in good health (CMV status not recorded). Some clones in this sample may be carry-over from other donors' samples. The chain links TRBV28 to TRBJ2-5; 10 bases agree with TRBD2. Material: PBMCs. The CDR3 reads CASRGTSVETQYF. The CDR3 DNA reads TGTGCCAGCCGGGGGACTAGCGTCGAGACCCAGTACTTC.